A single sample gave rise to the 30 T cell receptor beta chains below, sequenced in a study of blood T cell repertoires in COVID-19. Produced via immunoSEQ multiplex PCR; TCRdb's table is partial and in-frame only. In the table there are roughly 140,000 clones, around 81% of which are singletons. The material sequenced was PBMCs or T cells enriched from blood (not recorded which). Every receptor here comes from a woman between 40 and 50 years old who had recovered from COVID-19.

The genes are TRBV18 and TRBJ1-1, with D possibly being TRBD1 (6 bases). Germline CDR1 and CDR2: KGHSH and LQKENI. Trimming removed 6 bases from V and 1 base from J, with 24 bases in between. The CDR3 sequence is 18 residues long. The CDR3 sequence: CASSPIQGFMGRNTEAFF. The CDR3 DNA reads as TGTGCCAGCTCGCCGATACAGGGATTTATGGGGAGGAACACTGAAGCTTTCTTT.

The rearrangement joins TRBV19 to TRBJ2-7; D is ambiguous. The CDR3 extends over 13 amino acids. Germline CDR1 LNHDA, CDR2 SQIVND (reference sequence). Trimming took 4 bases from V and 0 from J, leaving 7 bases between them. For the CDR3, the DNA is TGTGCCAGTAGTAATGCAGTCTCCTACGAGCAGTACTTC. Residues: CASSNAVSYEQYF.

This clone appeared a single time. This chain connects TRBV4-2 to TRBJ1-1; D not resolved. Trimming took off 4 bases at V and 0 bases at J, with 6 bases between the two ends. CDR1 and CDR2 (germline): LGHNA, YNFKEQ. The CDR3 runs 13 residues. CDR3 sequence: CASSPRVNTEAFF. DNA for the CDR3: TGTGCCAGCAGCCCTCGGGTGAACACTGAAGCTTTCTTT.

The J gene is TRBJ2-7, the V gene TRBV15; D is undetermined. The V end lost 0 bases, the J end lost 1 base, and 4 bases lay between the germline ends. This CDR3 spans 13 amino acids. Germline CDR1 and CDR2: LNHNV and YYDKDF (reference sequence). The CDR3 sequence: CATSRDRSYEQYF. CDR3 coding DNA: TGTGCCACCAGCAGAGACAGGTCCTACGAGCAGTACTTC.

The chain couples TRBV4-1 to TRBJ2-1, with TRBD2 identical over 11 bases. Germline V gene lookup returns CDR1 MGHRA and CDR2 YSYEKL. The CDR3 is 22 amino acids. V shed 3 bases, J shed 0 bases, and the junction held 19 bases outside the gene matches. CDR3 nucleotides: TGCGCCAGCAGCCAGGACGGGCTAGCGGGGGGTCCCCTGCCCGGCTCCTACAATGAGCAGTTCTTC. It specifies CASSQDGLAGGPLPGSYNEQFF.

The chain employs TRBV4-2 and TRBJ1-2; D is ambiguous. V lost 0 bases to trimming and J lost 4 bases, with 12 bases between them. The CDR3 loop spans 15 amino acids. Germline assignment: CDR1 LGHNA and CDR2 YNFKEQ. This chain's CDR3 is CASSQDRITTYGYTF. CDR3 bases: TGTGCCAGCAGCCAAGACAGGATAACGACCTATGGCTACACCTTC.

This chain uses TRBV5-4 with TRBJ2-3; D ambiguous. The CDR3 sequence is 12 residues long. Germline CDR1 SGHNT, CDR2 YYREEE (reference sequence). Trimming removed 2 bases from V and 4 bases from J, with 5 bases in between. CDR3 in DNA: TGTGCCAGCAGCTTATGGCCAGATACGCAGTATTTT. It is translated as CASSLWPDTQYF.

This chain connects TRBV11-2 to TRBJ1-1; weak D call: TRBD1 (5 bases). V lost 1 base and J 2 bases, leaving 11 bases between the germline ends. In germline, CDR1 is SGHAT, CDR2 FQNNGV. The CDR3 spans 15 residues. CDR3 protein: CASSLGAGLNTEAFF. CDR3 DNA sequence: TGTGCCAGCAGCTTAGGGGCAGGGCTTAACACTGAAGCTTTCTTT. Full variable domain (remainder filled in from reference TRBV11-2 and TRBJ1-1): EAGVAQSPRYKIIEKRQSVAFWCNPISGHATLYWYQQILGQGPKLLIQFQNNGVVDDSQLPKDRFSAERLKGVDSTLKIQPAKLEDSAVYLCASSLGAGLNTEAFFGQGTRLTVV.

The chain couples TRBV10-3 to TRBJ2-7, with 11 bases that match TRBD1. The CDR3 length is 14 residues. CDR1 ENHRY and CDR2 SYGVKD come from the germline V gene. With 7 bases clipped from V and 5 bases from J, the junction kept 7 bases outside the gene matches. DNA of the CDR3: TGTGCCATCATGCCGGGACAGGGGGTTCACGAGCAGTACTTC. It translates to CAIMPGQGVHEQYF.

CDR3 coding DNA: TGTGCCAGCAGCCCCGGGACTAGCGCCTACAATGAGCAGTTCTTC. This codes for CASSPGTSAYNEQFF. The J gene is TRBJ2-1, the V gene TRBV19; 10 bases are a match to TRBD2. V was pared by 9 bases and J by 2 bases, with 7 bases of the junction left unmatched. There are 15 residues in the CDR3. CDR1 LNHDA and CDR2 SQIVND come from the germline V gene (reference sequence).

V gene TRBV3-1 (or the pseudogene TRBV3-2) combines with J gene TRBJ1-6, with D perhaps TRBD1 (5 bases). CDR1 is LGHDT and CDR2 is YNNKEL in the germline V gene (reference sequence). The CDR3 length is 17 residues. Trimming stripped 4 bases from V and 5 bases from J, with 18 bases between. The CDR3 bases are TGTGCCAGCAGCCCCAACGGGGGGATTAGCAATAATTCACCCCTCCACTTT. Translating it yields CASSPNGGISNNSPLHF.

V is TRBV10-3 and J is TRBJ1-1; unclear D gene. Per the germline V gene, CDR1 is ENHRY and CDR2 is SYGVKD. With 7 bases removed from V and 1 base from J, the gap between germline ends came to 7 bases. This CDR3 comprises 12 residues. CDR3 DNA sequence: TGTGCCATCAAACGGGGGAACACTGAAGCTTTCTTT. It specifies CAIKRGNTEAFF.

The chain links TRBV5-1 to TRBJ1-2; D perhaps matches TRBD1 (5 bases). Trimming removed 0 bases at V and 4 bases at J, with 13 bases between. The CDR3 has 15 amino acids. Germline V gene data show CDR1 as SGHRS and CDR2 as YFSETQ. The CDR3 bases are TGCGCCAGCAGCTTGGCCTCAGGGTTGGGCTATGGCTACACCTTC. Translating it yields CASSLASGLGYGYTF.

The genes are TRBV7-9 and TRBJ1-5; 9 nucleotides line up with TRBD1. CDR1 and CDR2 (germline): SEHNR, FQNEAQ (reference sequence). This CDR3 spans 13 amino acids. With 5 bases clipped from V and 6 bases from J, the junction kept 2 bases outside the gene matches. The CDR3: CASSVDRGQPQHF. DNA of the CDR3: TGTGCCAGCAGCGTGGACAGGGGTCAGCCCCAGCATTTT.

The chain couples TRBV5-6 to TRBJ2-7; TRBD2 aligns across 9 bases. In germline, CDR1 is SGHDT, CDR2 YYEEEE. V lost 2 bases to trimming and J lost 5 bases; unmatched junction nucleotides: 2. The CDR3 runs to 13 residues. Written as DNA, the CDR3 is TGTGCCAGCAGCTTCGGGACTAGCCACGAGCAGTACTTC. Residues: CASSFGTSHEQYF.

The rearrangement uses TRBV7-9 and TRBJ1-5, with D perhaps TRBD1 (5 bases). Germline V lookup: CDR1 SEHNR, CDR2 FQNEAQ (reference sequence). There are 18 residues in the CDR3. V shed 2 bases and J shed 0 bases, with 17 bases lying between them. Written as DNA, the CDR3 is TGTGCCAGCAGCTTACATGGGAGGGGACTCGTTAGCAATCAGCCCCAGCATTTT. Translated, it gives CASSLHGRGLVSNQPQHF. The complete variable domain, with remaining parts taken from reference TRBV7-9 and TRBJ1-5, reads DTGVSQNPRHKITKRGQNVTFRCDPISEHNRLYWYRQTLGQGPEFLTYFQNEAQLEKSRLLSDRFSAERPKGSFSTLEIQRTEQGDSAMYLCASSLHGRGLVSNQPQHFGDGTRLSIL.

The gene calls are TRBV19 and TRBJ1-5; no reliable D call. Germline CDR1 reads LNHDA; CDR2 reads SQIVND (reference sequence). There are 16 residues in the CDR3. V lost 7 bases to trimming and J lost 1 base, with 17 bases between them. The CDR3 is CASTSGGRLSNQPQHF. CDR3 nucleotide sequence: TGTGCCAGTACTAGCGGCGGCAGACTCAGCAATCAGCCCCAGCATTTT.

The table lists this clone with a count of one. The chain couples TRBV30 to TRBJ1-4; D unresolved. The CDR3 spans 14 residues. Trimming took off 4 bases at V and 8 bases at J, with 17 bases between the two ends. Germline V gene sequence: CDR1 GTSNPN, CDR2 SVGIG (reference sequence). CDR3 residues: CAWTPGGPGEKLFF. As DNA, the CDR3 is TGTGCCTGGACCCCAGGAGGACCAGGAGAAAAACTGTTTTTT.

Only one count was recorded for this clone. V is TRBV11-1 and J is TRBJ1-6; 9 bases are a match to TRBD1. Germline lookup yields CDR1 SGHAT and CDR2 FQDESV (reference sequence). The CDR3 consists of 16 residues. The V segment lost 5 bases and the J segment 4 bases; nucleotides outside the gene matches: 6. CDR3 DNA sequence: TGTGCCAGCAGCAAATCCGGGACAGGGTATAATTCACCCCTCCACTTT. Residues: CASSKSGTGYNSPLHF.

V is TRBV7-3 and J is TRBJ2-2, with 8 bases identical to TRBD1. The CDR3 is 16 residues long. From germline, CDR1 is SGHTA and CDR2 FQGTGA. With V trimmed by 5 bases and J by 2 bases, 7 bases remained unmatched. CDR3 DNA sequence: TGTGCCAGCAGCGAAGACAGGGGCATTAACACCGGGGAGCTGTTTTTT. Translating it yields CASSEDRGINTGELFF.

The J gene is TRBJ1-6, the V gene TRBV7-3; a weak D match, TRBD1 (5 bases). This CDR3 contains 14 residues. Germline V gene sequence: CDR1 SGHTA, CDR2 FQGTGA. Trimming left V 6 bases short and J 5 bases short, with 11 bases between. The CDR3 is CASSPDRNNSPLHF. The CDR3 nucleotides read TGTGCCAGCAGTCCCGACAGAAATAATTCACCCCTCCACTTT.

J is TRBJ1-1 and V is TRBV19; 9 nucleotides match TRBD1. J gave up 3 bases and V 7 bases, and 12 bases lay outside the gene matches. This CDR3 contains 16 residues. Germline values: CDR1 LNHDA, CDR2 SQIVND (reference sequence). The DNA for the CDR3 is TGTGCCAGTACCCCCCCACAGGGGGCGGTTGACACTGAAGCTTTCTTT. Translation: CASTPPQGAVDTEAFF.

The genes are TRBV5-6 and TRBJ1-6; possibly TRBD1 for D (5 bases). The germline CDR1 and CDR2 sequences are SGHDT and YYEEEE. V was trimmed by 2 bases and J by 13 bases, leaving 13 bases between them. The CDR3 is 13 amino acids. This chain's CDR3 is CASSFKMDMPLHF. In DNA, the CDR3 is TGTGCCAGCAGCTTTAAAATGGACATGCCCCTCCACTTT.

J is TRBJ1-1 and V is TRBV5-1; the D is unclear. The CDR3 contains 13 residues. In germline, CDR1 is SGHRS, CDR2 YFSETQ. V shed 6 bases and J shed 0 bases, with 9 bases lying between them. The CDR3 is CASKEALNTEAFF. The CDR3 coding sequence is TGCGCCAGCAAGGAGGCTCTGAACACTGAAGCTTTCTTT. Based on the CDR3 plus reference TRBV5-1 and TRBJ1-1, the full variable domain is KAGVTQTPRYLIKTRGQQVTLSCSPISGHRSVSWYQQTPGQGLQFLFEYFSETQRNKGNFPGRFSGRQFSNSRSEMNVSTLELGDSALYLCASKEALNTEAFFGQGTRLTVV.

This clone was observed at least ten times. CDR3 in amino acids: CASSLIRGDYGYTF. Here the CDR3 DNA reads TGTGCCAGCAGCTTGATCAGGGGAGACTATGGCTACACCTTC. The chain joins TRBV5-6 to TRBJ1-2; D might be TRBD1 (6 bases). The CDR3 runs to 14 residues. V lost 1 base and J lost 3, with 10 bases in between. CDR1 is SGHDT and CDR2 is YYEEEE in the germline V gene. Full variable domain (missing parts from reference TRBV5-6 and TRBJ1-2): DAGVTQSPTHLIKTRGQQVTLRCSPKSGHDTVSWYQQALGQGPQFIFQYYEEEERQRGNFPDRFSGHQFPNYSSELNVNALLLGDSALYLCASSLIRGDYGYTFGSGTRLTVV.

This sequence joins TRBV30 and TRBJ1-6, with no clear D. Trimming stripped 3 bases from V and 6 bases from J, with 9 bases between. The CDR3 covers 13 residues. Germline values: CDR1 GTSNPN, CDR2 SVGIG (reference sequence). In nucleotides, the CDR3 is TGTGCCTGGAGGGGCCTGCTTAATTCACCCCTCCACTTT. It specifies CAWRGLLNSPLHF.

The chain couples TRBV12-3 or TRBV12-4 to TRBJ2-7; 8 nucleotides match TRBD1. V lost 6 bases and J lost 2; bases outside the gene matches: 3. The CDR3 runs to 13 residues. The DNA of the CDR3 is TGTGCCAGCAGGTTGACAGGGGCCTACGAGCAGTACTTC. This codes for CASRLTGAYEQYF.

In DNA form, the CDR3 reads TGTGCCAGCAAGAGATCGACAGGGAACTATGGCTACACCTTC. Translated: CASKRSTGNYGYTF. The rearrangement joins TRBV6-5 to TRBJ1-2; 7 nucleotides agree with TRBD1. The CDR3 is made up of 14 amino acids. The germline V gene encodes CDR1 MNHEY and CDR2 SVGAGI. Trimming cost V 7 bases and J 2 bases; bases outside gene matches: 7.

The chain combines TRBV6-4 with TRBJ1-2; the D is unclear. Germline CDR1 MRHNA, CDR2 SNTAGT. The CDR3 consists of 14 residues. The V and J ends lost 4 bases and 4 bases respectively, with 13 bases between them. The CDR3 region has the DNA TGTGCCAGCAGTGCCGAGGCCGGGAGCTATGGCTACACCTTC. Protein: CASSAEAGSYGYTF.

The V gene is TRBV4-2, the J gene TRBJ1-2; 9 bases align to TRBD1. From germline, CDR1 is LGHNA and CDR2 YNFKEQ. After removal of 0 bases from V and 5 bases from J, the junction contained 7 bases not matched to a gene. This CDR3 spans 16 amino acids. The CDR3 region is CASSQDLGTGMYGYTF. Written as DNA, the CDR3 is TGTGCCAGCAGCCAAGATTTAGGGACAGGGATGTATGGCTACACCTTC.